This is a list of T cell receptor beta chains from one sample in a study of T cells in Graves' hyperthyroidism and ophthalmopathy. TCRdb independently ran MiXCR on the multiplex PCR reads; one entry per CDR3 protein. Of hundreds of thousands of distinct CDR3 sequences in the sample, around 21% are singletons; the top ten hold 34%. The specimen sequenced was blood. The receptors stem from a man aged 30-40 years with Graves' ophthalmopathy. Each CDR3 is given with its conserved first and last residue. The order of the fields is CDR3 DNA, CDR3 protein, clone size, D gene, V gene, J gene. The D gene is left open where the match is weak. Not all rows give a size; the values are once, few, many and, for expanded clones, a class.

DNA: TGTGCCAGCAGCTTAGTCTTGCTTGCAGGTGCTGAAGCTTTCTTT; CDR3: CASSLVLLAGAEAFF; size: many; D: NA; V: TRBV7-2; J: TRBJ1-1
DNA: TGTGCCAGCAGCCCTCAGGGAGGGGTAGAGACCCAGTACTTC; CDR3: CASSPQGGVETQYF; size: NA; D: TRBD2; V: TRBV9; J: TRBJ2-5
DNA: TGTGCCAGCAGTCTTTCGGATTCGGCTACTAGCGGCTACAATGAGCAGTTCTTC; CDR3: CASSLSDSATSGYNEQFF; size: few; D: TRBD2; V: TRBV7-9; J: TRBJ2-1
DNA: TGCGCCAGCAGCCAAGAGGGGACAACCTCCTACGAGCAGTACTTC; CDR3: CASSQEGTTSYEQYF; size: NA; D: NA; V: TRBV4-1; J: TRBJ2-7
DNA: TGTGCCAGCAGCTTTTTACCCCGCAACGGACAGGGGGCAAATGAGCAGTTCTTC; CDR3: CASSFLPRNGQGANEQFF; size: few; D: TRBD1; V: TRBV5-5; J: TRBJ2-1
DNA: TGCGCCAGTTCTGGGCGGAGAAATGAAAAACTGTTTTTT; CDR3: CASSGRRNEKLFF; size: NA; D: NA; V: TRBV4-1; J: TRBJ1-4
DNA: TGTGCCAGCAGCCAAGATGGGCGGGAGGCCTCCGTAGATACGCAGTATTTT; CDR3: CASSQDGREASVDTQYF; size: NA; D: TRBD2; V: TRBV3-1; J: TRBJ2-3
DNA: TGCAGTGCTAGCCCCTACGAGAGGGACAAACAAGAGACCCAGTACTTC; CDR3: CSASPYERDKQETQYF; size: many; D: NA; V: TRBV20-1; J: TRBJ2-5
DNA: TGTGCCAGCAGCTTATACGGGGATTCACCCCTCCACTTT; CDR3: CASSLYGDSPLHF; size: many; D: NA; V: TRBV11-2; J: TRBJ1-6
DNA: TGTGCCAGCAGCCGGAGGGGGCGGGACTACGAGCAGTACTTC; CDR3: CASSRRGRDYEQYF; size: NA; D: NA; V: TRBV5-1; J: TRBJ2-7
DNA: TGTGCCAGCAGTTACGGGGCGAACTATGGCTACACCTTC; CDR3: CASSYGANYGYTF; size: NA; D: NA; V: TRBV6-9; J: TRBJ1-2
DNA: TGCGCCAGCAGCCAAGGCTCTAGCGGAGCCTACGAGCAGTACTTC; CDR3: CASSQGSSGAYEQYF; size: once; D: TRBD2; V: TRBV7-2; J: TRBJ2-7
DNA: TGTGCCTGGAGTGTCGGGACCTGGGAGCAGTACTTC; CDR3: CAWSVGTWEQYF; size: many; D: NA; V: TRBV30; J: TRBJ2-7
DNA: TGTGCCAGCAGCCCTGTAGATGAGAAGAACACTGAAGCTTTCTTT; CDR3: CASSPVDEKNTEAFF; size: NA; D: NA; V: TRBV9; J: TRBJ1-1
DNA: TGTGCCAGCACCTCCCCCGACCGGTCCTACGAGCAGTACTTC; CDR3: CASTSPDRSYEQYF; size: many; D: NA; V: TRBV28; J: TRBJ2-7
DNA: TGTGCCAGCAGCCCCGGACTAGCGGACGCCGGGGAGCTGTTTTTT; CDR3: CASSPGLADAGELFF; size: few; D: TRBD2; V: TRBV7-6; J: TRBJ2-2
DNA: TGCAGTGCTAGAAGGTTAGGGGGGACAGTTAGGCCTAGCGCCACAGATACGCAGTATTTT; CDR3: CSARRLGGTVRPSATDTQYF; size: few; D: NA; V: TRBV20-1; J: TRBJ2-3
DNA: TGTGCCAGCAGCCTAGACGGACAGGGTGGTACTGAAGCTTTCTTT; CDR3: CASSLDGQGGTEAFF; size: NA; D: TRBD1; V: TRBV11-3; J: TRBJ1-1
DNA: TGTGCCAGCAGTTCCCTCGGGACTAGAGGGGCCTACAATGAGCAGTTCTTC; CDR3: CASSSLGTRGAYNEQFF; size: many; D: TRBD2; V: TRBV2; J: TRBJ2-1
DNA: TGTGCCAGCAGCTTAGGGAAGGGGGGTAATAGCACAGATACGCAGTATTTT; CDR3: CASSLGKGGNSTDTQYF; size: NA; D: NA; V: TRBV11-3; J: TRBJ2-3
DNA: TGTGCCAGCAGTTCCTTGACAGGGTCTGGAAACACCATATATTTT; CDR3: CASSSLTGSGNTIYF; size: few; D: TRBD1; V: TRBV12-3/TRBV12-4; J: TRBJ1-3
DNA: TGTGCCAGCAGTGGGGGGGGGCGTTACACTGAAGCTTTCTTT; CDR3: CASSGGGRYTEAFF; size: few; D: NA; V: TRBV27; J: TRBJ1-1
DNA: TGTGCCAGCCACGGGACGGGAGACAATGAGCAGTTCTTC; CDR3: CASHGTGDNEQFF; size: NA; D: NA; V: TRBV6-1; J: TRBJ2-1
DNA: TGTGCCAGCAGCCCCCTCGAGGGTAGCAATCAGCCCCAGCATTTT; CDR3: CASSPLEGSNQPQHF; size: once; D: NA; V: TRBV9; J: TRBJ1-5
DNA: TGTGCCAGCAGCTACCACGGGGGGGCGACCGAGCAGTACTTC; CDR3: CASSYHGGATEQYF; size: many; D: TRBD2; V: TRBV11-2; J: TRBJ2-7
DNA: TGCAGTGCTACGGGGACAGGCACTTATAGCAATCAGCCCCAGCATTTT; CDR3: CSATGTGTYSNQPQHF; size: few; D: TRBD1; V: TRBV20-1; J: TRBJ1-5
DNA: TGTGCCAGCAACAGGTTGTCCTACAATGAGCAGTTCTTC; CDR3: CASNRLSYNEQFF; size: few; D: NA; V: TRBV28; J: TRBJ2-1
DNA: TGTGCCAGCAGCCCAGAGGGCCGTAATGGCTACACCTTC; CDR3: CASSPEGRNGYTF; size: NA; D: NA; V: TRBV7-9; J: TRBJ1-2
DNA: TGTGCTTGTGGGACTAGCGGGATACTCCGGGAGCTGTTTTTT; CDR3: CACGTSGILRELFF; size: NA; D: TRBD2; V: TRBV19; J: TRBJ2-2
DNA: TGTGCCAGCAGCTCCACGGGGGGGGCTGGCGTCTACGAGCAGTACTTC; CDR3: CASSSTGGAGVYEQYF; size: NA; D: TRBD2; V: TRBV7-8; J: TRBJ2-7
DNA: TGTGCCATCAAGGACAGGCCATACAATGAGCAGTTCTTC; CDR3: CAIKDRPYNEQFF; size: NA; D: TRBD1; V: TRBV10-3; J: TRBJ2-1
DNA: TGCGCCAGCAGCTTCTCGCGGAGCTCCTACAATGAGCAGTTCTTC; CDR3: CASSFSRSSYNEQFF; size: many; D: NA; V: TRBV5-1; J: TRBJ2-1
DNA: TGTGCCAGCAGCCAAGAAGGGTTAACAGGGAGATCCGGGGAGCTGTTTTTT; CDR3: CASSQEGLTGRSGELFF; size: NA; D: NA; V: TRBV3-1; J: TRBJ2-2
DNA: TGTGCCACCAGTGCCGGACAGGGGGTTCAGCCCCAGCATTTT; CDR3: CATSAGQGVQPQHF; size: NA; D: TRBD1; V: TRBV24-1; J: TRBJ1-5
DNA: TGCAGTGCTAGAGATGACAGGGACACTGAAGCTTTCTTT; CDR3: CSARDDRDTEAFF; size: medium-sized; D: TRBD1; V: TRBV20-1; J: TRBJ1-1
DNA: TGTGCCATCAGTGAGCGACAGGGGGCGAACACTGAAGCTTTCTTT; CDR3: CAISERQGANTEAFF; size: few; D: TRBD1; V: TRBV10-3; J: TRBJ1-1
DNA: TGCGCCAGCAGCCCGCCGGGCCGACTAGCGGGAGAGGAGGCGACCAAAAACATTCAGTACTTC; CDR3: CASSPPGRLAGEEATKNIQYF; size: NA; D: TRBD2; V: TRBV4-1; J: TRBJ2-4
DNA: TGTGCCAGCAGTTATACGGGCTCGGGTCTTTATAGCAATCAGCCCCAGCATTTT; CDR3: CASSYTGSGLYSNQPQHF; size: few; D: NA; V: TRBV6-2/TRBV6-3; J: TRBJ1-5
DNA: TGTGCCAGCAGCCCAATAGCGGGAGGGTACAATGAGCAGTTCTTC; CDR3: CASSPIAGGYNEQFF; size: many; D: TRBD2; V: TRBV11-2; J: TRBJ2-1
DNA: TGTGCCAGCAGTGAAGGAGTCAGGGACGGATATCAGCCCCAGCATTTT; CDR3: CASSEGVRDGYQPQHF; size: NA; D: NA; V: TRBV6-1; J: TRBJ1-5
DNA: TGTGCCAGCAGAATGGGGCCGGGAGCCCAAGAGACCCAGTACTTC; CDR3: CASRMGPGAQETQYF; size: few; D: NA; V: TRBV6-2/TRBV6-3; J: TRBJ2-5
DNA: TGTGCCAGCAGCTTGTCGGGACAGACTAACTATGGCTACACCTTC; CDR3: CASSLSGQTNYGYTF; size: few; D: TRBD1; V: TRBV11-2; J: TRBJ1-2
DNA: TGCGCCAGCAGCTTGGCGGGCGCCGGGACATCCTCCTACGAGCAGTACTTC; CDR3: CASSLAGAGTSSYEQYF; size: few; D: NA; V: TRBV5-1; J: TRBJ2-7
DNA: TGTGCCAGCAGCTCCCGGGGGAAGGTGGCTTTCTTT; CDR3: CASSSRGKVAFF; size: NA; D: NA; V: TRBV7-2; J: TRBJ1-1
DNA: TGTGCCAGCAGCTTCGGACATTTTCCGGCCGGCTACGAGCAGTACTTC; CDR3: CASSFGHFPAGYEQYF; size: many; D: NA; V: TRBV11-2; J: TRBJ2-7
DNA: TGCGCCAGCAGCCAACCATGGGCTTGGACAGAGCAAGAGACCCAGTACTTC; CDR3: CASSQPWAWTEQETQYF; size: few; D: NA; V: TRBV4-1; J: TRBJ2-5
DNA: TGTGCCAGCAGTCCGGGACCCGGGGCCATGAACACTGAAGCTTTCTTT; CDR3: CASSPGPGAMNTEAFF; size: many; D: NA; V: TRBV2; J: TRBJ1-1
DNA: TGTGCCAGCAGTTTTGCCGGGAGAGGATACGAGCAGTACTTC; CDR3: CASSFAGRGYEQYF; size: few; D: NA; V: TRBV27; J: TRBJ2-7
DNA: TGTGCCTGGAGACAGGAACGTTTCGGCAATCAGCCCCAGCATTTT; CDR3: CAWRQERFGNQPQHF; size: few; D: NA; V: TRBV30; J: TRBJ1-5
DNA: TGTGCCAGCGGGGTGGGGGTGGGTCAGCCCCAGCATTTT; CDR3: CASGVGVGQPQHF; size: NA; D: NA; V: TRBV28; J: TRBJ1-5
DNA: TGTGCCATCAGTGAGTTGTGGGGGAACACTGAAGCTTTCTTT; CDR3: CAISELWGNTEAFF; size: few; D: NA; V: TRBV10-3; J: TRBJ1-1
DNA: TGCAGCGTCGCCTTTTTCGGGCGTCGGTCCTACAATGAGCAGTTCTTC; CDR3: CSVAFFGRRSYNEQFF; size: few; D: NA; V: TRBV29-1; J: TRBJ2-1
DNA: TGTGCCAGCAGCTTATTTCTAGCGGGAGACGAGCAGTACTTC; CDR3: CASSLFLAGDEQYF; size: many; D: TRBD2; V: TRBV7-2; J: TRBJ2-7
DNA: TGCAGTGGACGATGGGGCACTGAAGCTTTCTTT; CDR3: CSGRWGTEAFF; size: many; D: NA; V: TRBV20-1; J: TRBJ1-1
DNA: TGTGCCAGCAGCCAAGGCGGACTTCGAGGCTACGAGCAGTACTTC; CDR3: CASSQGGLRGYEQYF; size: NA; D: NA; V: TRBV3-1; J: TRBJ2-7
DNA: TGTGCCAGCAGTTTAGCGGGAGAGGCGAATGAGCAGTTCTTC; CDR3: CASSLAGEANEQFF; size: few; D: TRBD2; V: TRBV6-2/TRBV6-3; J: TRBJ2-1
DNA: TGTGCCAGCAGCCCCCGACAGACCTACGAGCAGTACTTC; CDR3: CASSPRQTYEQYF; size: few; D: NA; V: TRBV25-1; J: TRBJ2-7